These 7 T cell receptor beta chains share one sample of origin, sequenced in a study of shared clonotypes between healthy human individuals (dated by TCRdb to the early 2020s). Library prep was done by the immunoSEQ multiplex PCR assay. TCRdb holds this immuneACCESS table with in-frame rearrangements only. Some clones are missing; in checked studies, unresolved V genes explain under half, and the rest has no known cause. This sample has around 330,000 clones in its table, and around 74% of those were observed once. The ten largest clonotypes hold about a tenth of the sample. Sequenced input: memory CD4+ T cells sorted from blood. According to the study, the label for this sample's cell subset or site signals: CD45RA-negative fraction. The source is a man younger than 45 in good health.

V gene TRBV19 combines with J gene TRBJ2-4; D remains unclear. This CDR3 is built from 13 residues. V lost 7 bases and J lost 0, with 7 bases in between. Germline CDR1 is LNHDA and CDR2 is SQIVND (reference sequence). This CDR3 is CASMGLAKNIQYF. The DNA for the CDR3 is TGTGCCAGTATGGGGTTAGCCAAAAACATTCAGTACTTC.

V and J are TRBV9 and TRBJ2-3, with 10 bases lining up with TRBD2. V was clipped by 4 bases and J by 10 bases; unmatched bases: 15. Per germline, CDR1 SGDLS and CDR2 YYNGEE. This CDR3 is built from 16 residues. CDR3 sequence reads: CASSPAGLAGALPQYF. Here the CDR3 DNA reads TGTGCCAGCAGCCCCGCGGGCCTAGCGGGAGCCCTACCGCAGTATTTT. Full variable domain (remainder filled in from reference TRBV9 and TRBJ2-3): DSGVTQTPKHLITATGQRVTLRCSPRSGDLSVYWYQQSLDQGLQFLIQYYNGEERAKGNILERFSAQQFPDLHSELNLSSLELGDSALYFCASSPAGLAGALPQYFGPGTRLTVL.

J is TRBJ2-2 and V is TRBV5-1; no clear D gene. This CDR3 region has 12 residues. The V and J ends lost 4 bases and 3 bases respectively, with 4 bases between them. The germline gives CDR1 SGHRS, CDR2 YFSETQ. CDR3 sequence (DNA): TGCGCCAGCAGCCACGACACCGGGGAGCTGTTTTTT. Translated, it gives CASSHDTGELFF.

The genes are TRBV5-1 and TRBJ2-1; TRBD1 agrees at 7 bases. The ends lost 5 bases at V and 5 bases at J; junction bases unmatched: 7. The CDR3 extends over 14 amino acids. The germline V gene encodes CDR1 SGHRS and CDR2 YFSETQ. CDR3 protein: CASRSGQTNNEQFF. The DNA for the CDR3 is TGCGCCAGCAGGTCGGGACAGACAAACAATGAGCAGTTCTTC.

The V call is TRBV11-2, the J call TRBJ1-4, with a weak D call TRBD1 (6 bases). The CDR3 covers 15 residues. The ends were cut back, 2 bases at V and 5 bases at J, with 12 bases in the middle. Germline-derived CDR1 and CDR2 are SGHAT and FQNNGV. The chain's CDR3 is CASSLRGTANEKLFF. The CDR3 DNA follows: TGTGCCAGCAGCTTAAGGGGGACCGCAAATGAAAAACTGTTTTTT. The full variable domain, completed using reference TRBV11-2 and TRBJ1-4, is EAGVAQSPRYKIIEKRQSVAFWCNPISGHATLYWYQQILGQGPKLLIQFQNNGVVDDSQLPKDRFSAERLKGVDSTLKIQPAKLEDSAVYLCASSLRGTANEKLFFGSGTQLSVL.

V is TRBV9 and J is TRBJ2-7, with TRBD1 as a possible D gene (6 bases). Germline V gene data show CDR1 as SGDLS and CDR2 as YYNGEE. The CDR3 consists of 14 residues. Trimming stripped 4 bases from V and 2 bases from J, with 13 bases between. Here the CDR3 reads CASSSTQGPYEQYF. CDR3 coding DNA: TGTGCCAGCAGCTCAACACAGGGTCCCTACGAGCAGTACTTC.

The genes are TRBV7-9 and TRBJ1-2; D remains ambiguous. This CDR3 region has 13 residues. The V and J ends lost 5 bases and 5 bases respectively, with 12 bases between them. Per the germline V gene, CDR1 is SEHNR and CDR2 is FQNEAQ (reference sequence). The CDR3 DNA follows: TGTGCCAGCAGCGCGGGTGAGGGTTATGGCTACACCTTC. Amino acid sequence: CASSAGEGYGYTF.